This T cell receptor (beta chain) was obtained from a study of control samples from healthy donors and cancer patients. Only in-frame clones appear in the TCRdb table, and some are missing; sequencing was by immunoSEQ multiplex PCR. The sample records some 67,000 clones, roughly 91% being singletons. The germline V gene encodes CDR1 SQVTM and CDR2 ANQGSEA. After removal of 7 bases from V and 8 bases from J, the junction contained 10 bases not matched to a gene. This CDR3 spans 14 amino acids. The sequenced sample was PBMCs. The clonotype originates from a man in his 60s with lung cancer. The gene calls are TRBV29-1 and TRBJ1-6; 8 bases align to TRBD1. CDR3 DNA: TGCAGCGCCCGGACAGGGAGGGTTGATTCACCCCTCCACTTT. Translating it yields CSARTGRVDSPLHF.